The rows below give T cell receptor beta chains drawn from one sample of a study of lymphopenia after photon versus proton radiotherapy. Sequencing used immunoSEQ multiplex PCR; TCRdb keeps in-frame clones, though not all of them. This sample yields around 64,000 clones, of which 85% to 95% are seen a single time; 2% to 2.5% belongs to the top ten. The sample was peripheral blood, taken from a patient treated with photon-based radiotherapy. All receptors come from a woman in her forties with cholangiocarcinoma. CDR3s include the opening cysteine and the closing phenylalanine or tryptophan. The D gene is left open where the match is weak. Not every row has a clone size; where given, it reads once, few, many or a size class.

D gene	clone size	V gene	J gene	CDR3 DNA	CDR3 protein
NA	NA	TRBV11-3	TRBJ2-5	TGTGCCAGCAGCTTAGGACTCCCCCAAGAGACCCAGTACTTC	CASSLGLPQETQYF
NA	NA	TRBV11-1	TRBJ1-1	TGTGCCAGCAGCTTGGGGGACCTGAACACTGAAGCTTTCTTT	CASSLGDLNTEAFF
NA	once	TRBV30	TRBJ2-1	TGTGCCTGGAGTGTCGGTACGTACAATGAGCAGTTCTTC	CAWSVGTYNEQFF
NA	NA	TRBV15	TRBJ1-2	TGTGCCACCAGCAGAGAATTAAGTGTGGGAGGGGACGGCTACACCTTC	CATSRELSVGGDGYTF
TRBD1	NA	TRBV7-9	TRBJ2-7	TGTGCCAGCAGCTCACAGGGGGGCGAGCAGTACTTC	CASSSQGGEQYF
NA	NA	TRBV28	TRBJ1-1	TGTGCCAGCAGTTTATCCGCAATGCCCACTGAAGCTTTCTTT	CASSLSAMPTEAFF
NA	NA	TRBV11-2	TRBJ1-1	TGTGCCAGCAGCTTTGCCCCCTCAGGGAACACTGAAGCTTTCTTT	CASSFAPSGNTEAFF
TRBD2	NA	TRBV7-2	TRBJ2-7	TGTGCCAGCAGCTTAAGTACCGGGACTAGTGCTTACGAGCAGTACTTC	CASSLSTGTSAYEQYF
NA	NA	TRBV27	TRBJ1-2	TGTGCCAGCAGTCCCGGGGGCAACTATGGCTACACCTTC	CASSPGGNYGYTF
TRBD2	NA	TRBV7-2	TRBJ2-5	TGTGCCAGCAGCCTACTAGCGGGAGGGATGGCCCAGTACTTC	CASSLLAGGMAQYF
NA	NA	TRBV6-5	TRBJ1-1	TGTGCCAGCAGTTACGGGGCAGGGCTTGTGGCTTTCTTT	CASSYGAGLVAFF
NA	NA	TRBV29-1	TRBJ1-1	TGCAGCGTTGAAGATCAAGGGGCTTTCTTT	CSVEDQGAFF
NA	NA	TRBV19	TRBJ2-1	TGTGCCAGTAGCGAGACAGGAGCGGGCTCCTACAATGAGCAGTTCTTC	CASSETGAGSYNEQFF
NA	NA	TRBV30	TRBJ1-5	TGTGCCTGGAGTAAAGGTATAGGGAATCAGCCCCAGCATTTT	CAWSKGIGNQPQHF
TRBD2	once	TRBV4-1	TRBJ2-3	TGCGCCAGCAGCCGCGAAGCGGGATGGGGCACAGATACGCAGTATTTT	CASSREAGWGTDTQYF
NA	NA	TRBV28	TRBJ1-2	TGTGCCAGCAGTCCCAGGGCGCGGAGCAGGGGCAGGGGTGGCTACACCTTC	CASSPRARSRGRGGYTF
NA	NA	TRBV6-1	TRBJ1-5	TGTGCCAGCAGTGAGACTTGGGATTTTCAGCCCCAGCATTTT	CASSETWDFQPQHF
TRBD1	NA	TRBV11-2	TRBJ2-3	TGTGCCAGCAGCCCAGGACAGGGGACAGACACAGATACGCAGTATTTT	CASSPGQGTDTDTQYF
TRBD1	NA	TRBV7-9	TRBJ1-1	TGTGCCAGCAGCTTGGGGGGACAGGGAGAAGCTTTCTTT	CASSLGGQGEAFF
TRBD2	NA	TRBV4-2	TRBJ2-3	TGTGCCAGCAGCCGAACGACTAGCGGGGTCACAGATACGCAGTATTTT	CASSRTTSGVTDTQYF
TRBD1	NA	TRBV4-3	TRBJ2-1	TGCGCCAGCAGCCAGACCACAGGGGGCGCCTACAATGAGCAGTTCTTC	CASSQTTGGAYNEQFF
NA	NA	TRBV6-1	TRBJ1-1	TGTGCCAGCAGTGAACCTAGGCTGGGGAACACTGAAGCTTTCTTT	CASSEPRLGNTEAFF
NA	NA	TRBV7-9	TRBJ1-5	TGTGCCAGCAGCTTAGCCACAGGGCTCGGTCAGCCCCAGCATTTT	CASSLATGLGQPQHF
NA	NA	TRBV5-4	TRBJ2-7	TGTGCCAGCAGCGGTTGGATACAAGGTCAGGGTCACGAGCAGTACTTC	CASSGWIQGQGHEQYF
NA	NA	TRBV4-1	TRBJ1-1	TGCGCCAGCAGCCTGCGGCAGGGGAGATCCAGTCCGAACACTGAAGCTTTCTTT	CASSLRQGRSSPNTEAFF
NA	NA	TRBV6-5	TRBJ1-1	TGTGCCGTCCTCGAACGGGAGAACACTGAAGCTTTCTTT	CAVLERENTEAFF
NA	NA	TRBV5-4	TRBJ1-2	TGTGCCAGCAGCTTCTTCTCTAATCCTGGCTACACCTTC	CASSFFSNPGYTF
TRBD2	NA	TRBV7-3	TRBJ2-7	TGTGCCAGCAGCTTGGGACTAGCGGGAGTCAGGGAGCAGTACTTC	CASSLGLAGVREQYF
NA	NA	TRBV7-9	TRBJ2-2	TGTGCCAGCAGCCTACGGAACACCGGGGAGCTGTTTTTT	CASSLRNTGELFF
NA	NA	TRBV19	TRBJ2-1	TGTGCCAGTAGGGCAGAGGTTGGAACTTACAATGAGCAGTTCTTC	CASRAEVGTYNEQFF
NA	NA	TRBV9	TRBJ1-4	TGTGCCAGCAGCGTACGAGGGGTAGGGGAAAAACTGTTTTTT	CASSVRGVGEKLFF
NA	NA	TRBV5-4	TRBJ2-7	TGTGCCAGCAGCGGCGGTGCGAGTACCCCAAACTACGAGCAGTACTTC	CASSGGASTPNYEQYF
NA	NA	TRBV2	TRBJ1-1	TGTGCCGGACAAGCGACACTGGCCACTGAAGCTTTCTTT	CAGQATLATEAFF
NA	NA	TRBV29-1	TRBJ1-1	TGCAGCGTTGAAGAAGGACGCAGGCCCACTGAAGCTTTCTTT	CSVEEGRRPTEAFF
NA	NA	TRBV4-3	TRBJ1-3	TGCGCCAGCAGCCAAGACTCAGGGGCTTACACCATATATTTT	CASSQDSGAYTIYF
NA	NA	TRBV7-9	TRBJ1-2	TGTGCCAGCAGCTTTGGGGAAATGGGCTATGGCTACACCTTC	CASSFGEMGYGYTF
NA	NA	TRBV9	TRBJ2-7	TGTGCCAGCAGCGTTTCCCCTGCAGGAAACTCCTACGAGCAGTACTTC	CASSVSPAGNSYEQYF
NA	NA	TRBV27	TRBJ1-2	TGTGCCAGCAGTTTATTTCTGGGTGCGGGAGATGGCTACACCTTC	CASSLFLGAGDGYTF
NA	NA	TRBV6-1	TRBJ2-7	TGTGCCAGTAGAATATCCTCCGGGGTGGGCGAGCAGTACTTC	CASRISSGVGEQYF
NA	NA	TRBV18	TRBJ1-4	TGTGCCAGCTCACCAGGGCAGGGTGGTGAAAAACTGTTTTTT	CASSPGQGGEKLFF
NA	NA	TRBV21-1	TRBJ1-1	TGTGCCAGCTCTGGCATGAACACTGAAGCTTTCTTT	CASSGMNTEAFF
NA	NA	TRBV29-1	TRBJ1-1	TGCAGCGCAGAGGGGCAGGGGAACACTGAAGCTTTCTTT	CSAEGQGNTEAFF
NA	NA	TRBV7-9	TRBJ2-1	TGTGCCAGCACGTCCGGGACACATTCTACCAATGAGCAGTTCTTC	CASTSGTHSTNEQFF
TRBD1	NA	TRBV15	TRBJ1-2	TGTGCCACCAGCAGAGATCCAACAGGGGGGGAAGGCTACACCTTC	CATSRDPTGGEGYTF
NA	once	TRBV30	TRBJ1-1	TGTGCCTGGATCATCGGTTACACTGAAGCTTTCTTT	CAWIIGYTEAFF
NA	NA	TRBV10-3	TRBJ2-7	TGTGCCATCACCACGACAGGCTACGAGCAGTACTTC	CAITTTGYEQYF
NA	NA	TRBV30	TRBJ1-2	TGTGCCTGGAGGAGGGGGGGTTACTATGGCTACACCTTC	CAWRRGGYYGYTF
NA	NA	TRBV21-1	TRBJ2-7	TGTGCCAGCAGCCTCAGGGGGAGGAACGAGCAGTACTTC	CASSLRGRNEQYF
NA	NA	TRBV4-3	TRBJ2-6	TGCGCCAGCAGCCAGTGGGCTAGGACAGCTAGCTCTGGGGCCAACGTCCTGACTTTC	CASSQWARTASSGANVLTF
NA	NA	TRBV11-2	TRBJ2-1	TGTGCCAGCAGCTTAGGGTTAGAGCAGTTCTTC	CASSLGLEQFF
TRBD1	NA	TRBV28	TRBJ1-3	TGTGCCAGCAGCGGGACAGGCGGAAACACCATATATTTT	CASSGTGGNTIYF
NA	NA	TRBV7-2	TRBJ2-6	TGTGCCAGCAGAAAACAGGGTGAGGGCTCTGGGGCCAACGTCCTGACTTTC	CASRKQGEGSGANVLTF
NA	once	TRBV5-4	TRBJ2-1	TGTGCCAGCAGCCCGGGGCAGGGACAGTTCTTC	CASSPGQGQFF
NA	NA	TRBV18	TRBJ2-2	TGTGCCAGCTCACCGACAGAGACAGCGACCGGGGAGCTGTTTTTT	CASSPTETATGELFF
NA	NA	TRBV1	TRBJ2-3	TGCACCAGCAGCCAAACCCCCCGGGGGACAGATACGCAGTATTTT	CTSSQTPRGTDTQYF
NA	NA	TRBV6-4	TRBJ2-3	TGTGCCAGCAGTGACTCGACCACAGATACGCAGTATTTT	CASSDSTTDTQYF
TRBD2	NA	TRBV4-3	TRBJ2-1	TGCGCCAGCAGCCAAGGCTCTAGCGGGAGTAATGAGCAGTTCTTC	CASSQGSSGSNEQFF
TRBD2	NA	TRBV6-1	TRBJ2-3	TGTGCCAGCAGAGAAGCTAGCGGACCCACAGATACGCAGTATTTT	CASREASGPTDTQYF
NA	NA	TRBV11-2	TRBJ2-1	TGTGCCAGCAGCCGAGGACAGATCAATGAGCAGTTCTTC	CASSRGQINEQFF
TRBD2	NA	TRBV28	TRBJ2-7	TGTGCCAGCACCGGACTAGCGGACCCCTACGAGCAGTACTTC	CASTGLADPYEQYF